This passage covers 23 T cell receptor beta chains from one sample sequenced in a study of T cells after yellow fever vaccination. TCRdb redid the calling of the 5' RACE reads with MiXCR, one entry per CDR3 protein. The repertoire holds about 170,000 distinct CDR3 sequences, with approximately 6.2% as singletons. Here the sequenced sample was CD4+ T cells sorted from PBMCs, taken on the day of the first yellow fever vaccination. Every receptor here comes from a man younger than 35 who received the YFV17D yellow fever vaccine.

The chain combines TRBV7-2 with TRBJ2-5; tentatively, D is TRBD1 (7 bases). V was pared by 5 bases and J by 7 bases, with 20 bases between. CDR1 is SGHTA and CDR2 is FQGNSA in the germline V gene. The CDR3 spans 15 residues. The CDR3 region is CASSRTGAQGGTQYF. The CDR3 DNA reads as TGTGCCAGCAGCCGTACAGGGGCCCAGGGGGGGACCCAGTACTTC. The whole variable domain, filled in from reference TRBV7-2 and TRBJ2-5, reads GAGVSQSPSNKVTEKGKDVELRCDPISGHTALYWYRQSLGQGLEFLIYFQGNSAPDKSGLPSDRFSAERTGGSVSTLTIQRTQQEDSAVYLCASSRTGAQGGTQYFGPGTRLLVL.

There are many counts of this clonotype. The V gene is TRBV7-9, the J gene TRBJ1-5; D remains ambiguous. V was trimmed by 4 bases and J by 5 bases, leaving 9 bases between them. Germline values: CDR1 SEHNR, CDR2 FQNEAQ (reference sequence). This CDR3 spans 13 amino acids. In nucleotides, the CDR3 is TGTGCCAGCAGCTCCCTTGGTGATCAGCCCCAGCATTTT. Amino acids: CASSSLGDQPQHF.

This clonotype was observed a handful of times. J is TRBJ2-7 and V is TRBV5-1, with 9 bases matching TRBD1. The CDR3 spans 14 residues. Germline values: CDR1 SGHRS, CDR2 YFSETQ. Trimming at V came to 3 bases and at J to 6 bases, leaving 7 bases not matched to a gene. For the CDR3, the DNA is TGCGCCAGCAGCTGGGGGACAGGGTCTGGCGAGCAGTACGTC. This gives the protein CASSWGTGSGEQYV.

This clonotype was seen a handful of times. The V and J genes are TRBV28 and TRBJ2-5, with 12 bases aligning to TRBD2. Germline V gene sequence: CDR1 MDHEN, CDR2 SYDVKM. V lost 6 bases to trimming and J lost 5 bases; unmatched junction nucleotides: 4. The CDR3 is 14 residues long. CDR3 nucleotides: TGTGCCAGCAGCCTAGCGGGGGGGCATGAGACCCAGTACTTC. The encoded protein is CASSLAGGHETQYF.

This clonotype was seen repeatedly, ten times or more. This chain uses TRBV6-2 or TRBV6-3 with TRBJ2-4; D may be TRBD1 (6 bases). The CDR3 has 15 residues. V gave up 6 bases and J gave up 6 bases, with 18 bases separating them. CDR1 is MNHEY and CDR2 is SVGEGT in the germline V gene. The CDR3 DNA follows: TGTGCCAGCAGGCAACAGGGAAAGGATGTAAACATTCAGTACTTC. Amino acid sequence: CASRQQGKDVNIQYF.

This chain uses TRBV18 with TRBJ2-5, with D hard to call. Germline V lookup: CDR1 KGHSH, CDR2 LQKENI. V was shortened by 3 bases and J by 3 bases, with 8 bases between the two germline ends. CDR3 length equals 13 residues. CDR3 sequence: CASSPIRKETQYF. For the CDR3, the DNA is TGTGCCAGCTCACCCATTAGGAAAGAGACCCAGTACTTC.

This clonotype was found many times. The rearrangement uses TRBV28 and TRBJ2-7; D might be TRBD1 or TRBD2, each matching 6 bases. The V end was cut by 5 bases, the J end by 1 base, with 12 bases between. Germline CDR1 is MDHEN and CDR2 is SYDVKM. CDR3 length: 14 amino acids. The chain's CDR3 is CASSGGQESYEQYV. CDR3 coding DNA: TGTGCCAGCAGTGGGGGGCAGGAGTCCTACGAGCAGTACGTC.

This clonotype has only a few counts. This chain joins TRBV4-1 and TRBJ2-5, with TRBD1 identical over 9 bases. Germline trimming cut 6 bases from V and 4 bases from J; bases unmatched to any gene: 15. The CDR3 has 17 residues. Germline V gives CDR1 MGHRA, CDR2 YSYEKL. The CDR3 protein is CASSRGERDRAGETQYF. CDR3 nucleotide sequence: TGCGCCAGCAGTCGGGGGGAACGGGACAGGGCGGGAGAGACCCAGTACTTC.

This clonotype was counted ten times or more. The chain carries TRBV18 and TRBJ2-7, with a weak D call TRBD1 (6 bases). V lost 4 bases, J lost 2 bases, and 12 bases lay in between. This CDR3 region has 14 residues. The germline V gene encodes CDR1 KGHSH and CDR2 LQKENI. This CDR3 reads CASSRGQIAYEQYF. CDR3 sequence (DNA): TGTGCCAGCTCACGAGGACAGATAGCCTACGAGCAGTACTTC.

This clonotype was detected many times. The V and J genes are TRBV12-3 or TRBV12-4 and TRBJ2-5; D unclear. CDR3 length equals 12 residues. Trimming took 6 bases from V and 5 from J, leaving 10 bases between them. The CDR3 coding sequence is TGTGCCAGCAGCCTTAGCTGGGAGACCCAGTACTTC. This translates into CASSLSWETQYF.

This clonotype was detected a few times. This chain links TRBV24-1 with TRBJ1-2; the D gene is possibly TRBD1 (6 bases). Germline CDR1 and CDR2: KGHDR and SFDVKD. There are 13 residues in the CDR3. The V end was cut by 1 base, the J end by 7 bases, with 9 bases between. The CDR3 region has the DNA TGTGCCACCAGTGATTTTACGGGGGCTGGCTACACCTTC. This codes for CATSDFTGAGYTF.

The chain employs TRBV4-1 and TRBJ2-3; weak D call: TRBD2 (5 bases). The V end was cut by 3 bases, the J end by 6 bases, with 25 bases between. Germline V gene lookup returns CDR1 MGHRA and CDR2 YSYEKL. CDR3 length: 18 residues. The CDR3: CASSHPITYRGKGDTQYF. The CDR3 DNA follows: TGCGCCAGCAGCCACCCTATAACCTACAGAGGGAAAGGGGATACGCAGTATTTT.

This clonotype was observed many times. The chain couples TRBV4-1 to TRBJ2-3; D could derive from TRBD1 or TRBD2 (6 bases each). Trimming left V 4 bases short and J 6 bases short, with 14 bases between. There are 14 residues in the CDR3. CDR1 and CDR2 (germline): MGHRA, YSYEKL. The CDR3 DNA follows: TGCGCCAGCAGCCCAAGGGGGGCGGTTGATACGCAGTATTTT. Its translation is CASSPRGAVDTQYF.

This clonotype was seen more than once but under ten times. The V call is TRBV20-1, the J call TRBJ1-2; D not certain. CDR3 length: 11 residues. Trimming took off 4 bases at V and 7 bases at J, with 10 bases between the two ends. Germline lookup yields CDR1 DFQATT and CDR2 SNEGSKA (reference sequence). CDR3 bases: TGCAGTGCTATAGTGTACTCTGGCTACACCTTC. It is translated as CSAIVYSGYTF.

This rearrangement joins TRBV5-1 to TRBJ1-1; possibly TRBD1 for D (5 bases). CDR1 is SGHRS, CDR2 YFSETQ, per germline. V lost 4 bases and J lost 0, with 19 bases in between. CDR3 size: 17 residues. The CDR3 sequence: CASSPTKGRALNTEAFF. CDR3 coding DNA: TGCGCCAGCAGCCCAACCAAGGGGCGGGCCTTGAACACTGAAGCTTTCTTT.

This clonotype occurred a few times. V and J are TRBV9 and TRBJ1-6; D not resolved. Trimming took off 3 bases at V and 9 bases at J, with 13 bases between the two ends. This CDR3 is built from 14 residues. Germline CDR1 is SGDLS and CDR2 is YYNGEE. CDR3 bases: TGTGCCAGCAGCGAAAGTCTGATGGCTTCACCCCTCCACTTT. It encodes CASSESLMASPLHF.

This clonotype was counted at least ten times. The rearrangement joins TRBV10-3 to TRBJ1-5; TRBD1 matches 9 bases. With V trimmed by 10 bases and J by 7 bases, 8 bases remained unmatched. The CDR3 covers 13 residues. Germline V lookup: CDR1 ENHRY, CDR2 SYGVKD. CDR3 nucleotides: TGTGCCAGCGCCGGGACAGGGTTCCAGCCCCAGCATTTT. It is translated as CASAGTGFQPQHF.

J is TRBJ2-2 and V is TRBV7-9; tentatively, D is TRBD2 (6 bases). The V gene lost 4 bases and the J gene lost 7 bases, with 13 bases spanning the gap. Per the germline V gene, CDR1 is SEHNR and CDR2 is FQNEAQ (reference sequence). This CDR3 is 14 amino acids long. The CDR3 is CASSSGTLFGELFF. CDR3 bases: TGTGCCAGCAGCTCCGGGACTCTATTCGGGGAGCTGTTTTTT.

The table lists this clonotype with many counts. The chain employs TRBV18 and TRBJ2-1; D not resolved. Germline V gene data show CDR1 as KGHSH and CDR2 as LQKENI. The CDR3 contains 13 residues. The V gene lost 2 bases and the J gene lost 5 bases, with 7 bases spanning the gap. The CDR3 bases are TGTGCCAGCTCACCAGGTAGGGACAATGAGCAGTTCTTC. Translating it yields CASSPGRDNEQFF. Full variable domain (remainder filled in from reference TRBV18 and TRBJ2-1): NAGVMQNPRHLVRRRGQEARLRCSPMKGHSHVYWYRQLPEEGLKFMVYLQKENIIDESGMPKERFSAEFPKEGPSILRIQQVVRGDSAAYFCASSPGRDNEQFFGPGTRLTVL.

Ten or more counts support this clonotype. The gene calls are TRBV5-1 and TRBJ1-2, with D unresolved. This CDR3 has 13 amino acids. Germline loops: CDR1 SGHRS, CDR2 YFSETQ. V was shortened by 3 bases and J by 4 bases, with 10 bases between the two germline ends. As DNA, the CDR3 is TGCGCCAGCAGCTCGGACGGATCCTATGGCTACACCTTC. Its protein product is CASSSDGSYGYTF.

In its sample, this clonotype was seen a few times. V usage is TRBV10-3 and J usage is TRBJ1-2; the D is unclear. This CDR3 is built from 12 residues. Germline lookup yields CDR1 ENHRY and CDR2 SYGVKD. V was clipped by 4 bases and J by 4 bases, with 7 bases between them. CDR3 bases: TGTGCCATCAGTGCTGAATTCTATGGCTACACCTTC. Translating it yields CAISAEFYGYTF.

J is TRBJ1-5 and V is TRBV20-1; D gene unclear. The germline V and J ends were trimmed by 5 bases and 1 base, with 6 bases remaining between them. Looked up from germline, CDR1 is DFQATT and CDR2 is SNEGSKA (reference sequence). The CDR3 extends over 12 amino acids. The CDR3 reads CSAEGSNQPQHF. The CDR3 nucleotides read TGCAGTGCTGAGGGCAGCAATCAGCCCCAGCATTTT.

This clonotype was seen many times. The genes are TRBV4-3 and TRBJ2-2; maybe TRBD2 (5 bases). The V gene lost 0 bases and the J gene lost 4 bases, with 12 bases spanning the gap. CDR1 is LGHNA, CDR2 YSLEER, per germline. This CDR3 is built from 16 residues. The CDR3, as DNA: TGCGCCAGCAGCCAAGAGAGAGGGCCTGCCACCGGGGAGCTGTTTTTT. It yields the protein CASSQERGPATGELFF.